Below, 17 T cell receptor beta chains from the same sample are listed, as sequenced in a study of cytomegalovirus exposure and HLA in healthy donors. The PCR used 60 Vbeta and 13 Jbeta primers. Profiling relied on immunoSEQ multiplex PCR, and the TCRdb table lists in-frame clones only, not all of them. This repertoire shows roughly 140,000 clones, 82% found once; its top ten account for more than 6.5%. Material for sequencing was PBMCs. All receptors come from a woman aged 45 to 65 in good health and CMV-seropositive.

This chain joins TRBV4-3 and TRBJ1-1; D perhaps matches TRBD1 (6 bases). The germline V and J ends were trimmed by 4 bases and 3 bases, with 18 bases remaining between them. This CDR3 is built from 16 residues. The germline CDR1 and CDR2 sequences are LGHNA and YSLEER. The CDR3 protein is CASSRYPVTGHTEAFF. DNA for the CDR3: TGCGCCAGCAGCCGATACCCCGTTACAGGGCACACTGAAGCTTTCTTT.

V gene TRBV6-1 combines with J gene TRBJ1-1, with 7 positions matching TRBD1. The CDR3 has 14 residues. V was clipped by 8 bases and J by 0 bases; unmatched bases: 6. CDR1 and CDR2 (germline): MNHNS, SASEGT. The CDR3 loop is CASGDRAMNTEAFF. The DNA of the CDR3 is TGTGCCAGCGGAGACAGGGCTATGAACACTGAAGCTTTCTTT.

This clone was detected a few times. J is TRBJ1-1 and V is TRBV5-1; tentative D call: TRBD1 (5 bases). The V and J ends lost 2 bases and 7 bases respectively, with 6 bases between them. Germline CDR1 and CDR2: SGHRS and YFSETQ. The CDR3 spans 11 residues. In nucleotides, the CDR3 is TGCGCCAGCAGCTTCAGGGATGAAGCTTTCTTT. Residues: CASSFRDEAFF.

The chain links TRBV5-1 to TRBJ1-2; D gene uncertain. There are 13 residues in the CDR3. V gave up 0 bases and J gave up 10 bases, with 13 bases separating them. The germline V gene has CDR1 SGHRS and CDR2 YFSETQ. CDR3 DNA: TGCGCCAGCAGCTTGGCCCCGCCTCGGGACTACACCTTC. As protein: CASSLAPPRDYTF.

The CDR3 DNA reads as TGTGCCTGGAGTTCGCAGGGGCTCGATGGCTACACCTTC. Translation: CAWSSQGLDGYTF. The chain uses TRBV30 and TRBJ1-2; possible D gene TRBD1, 6 bases. CDR3 length: 13 amino acids. The germline V and J ends were trimmed by 2 bases and 6 bases, with 13 bases remaining between them. CDR1 and CDR2 from the germline V gene are GTSNPN and SVGIG (reference sequence). The entire variable domain, with the rest obtained from reference TRBV30 and TRBJ1-2, is as follows: SQTIHQWPATLVQPVGSPLSLECTVEGTSNPNLYWYRQAAGRGLQLLFYSVGIGQISSEVPQNLSASRPQDRQFILSSKKLLLSDSGFYLCAWSSQGLDGYTFGSGTRLTVV.

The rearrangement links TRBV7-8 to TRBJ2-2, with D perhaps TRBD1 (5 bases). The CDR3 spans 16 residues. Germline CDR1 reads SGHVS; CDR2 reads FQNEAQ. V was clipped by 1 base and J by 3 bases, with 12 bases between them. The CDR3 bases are TGTGCCAGCAGCTTAGTCTGGGGCGCGGACACCGGGGAGCTGTTTTTT. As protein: CASSLVWGADTGELFF.

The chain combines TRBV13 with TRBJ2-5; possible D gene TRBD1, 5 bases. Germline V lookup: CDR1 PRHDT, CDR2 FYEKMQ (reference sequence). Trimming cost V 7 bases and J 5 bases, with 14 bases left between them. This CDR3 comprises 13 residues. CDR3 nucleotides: TGTGCCAGCAAGGGGCCCGTTCTTGAGACCCAGTACTTC. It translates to CASKGPVLETQYF.

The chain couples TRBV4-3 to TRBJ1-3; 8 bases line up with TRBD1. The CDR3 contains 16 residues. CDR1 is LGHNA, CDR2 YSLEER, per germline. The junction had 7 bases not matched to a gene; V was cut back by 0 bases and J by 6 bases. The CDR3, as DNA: TGCGCCAGCAGCCAAGATCAGGGGGCTGTGATAAACACCATATATTTT. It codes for CASSQDQGAVINTIYF.

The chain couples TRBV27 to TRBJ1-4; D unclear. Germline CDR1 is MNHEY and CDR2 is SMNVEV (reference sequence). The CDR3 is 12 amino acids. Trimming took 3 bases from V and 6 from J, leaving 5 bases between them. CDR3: CASSLGDEKLFF. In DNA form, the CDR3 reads TGTGCCAGCAGTTTGGGAGATGAAAAACTGTTTTTT.

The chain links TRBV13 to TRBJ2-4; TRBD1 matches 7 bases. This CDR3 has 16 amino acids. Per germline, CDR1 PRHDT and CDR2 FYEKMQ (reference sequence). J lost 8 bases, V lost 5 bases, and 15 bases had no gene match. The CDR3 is CASSRLRDREGDIQYF. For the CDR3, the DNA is TGTGCCAGCAGCCGTCTCCGGGACAGAGAAGGGGACATTCAGTACTTC.

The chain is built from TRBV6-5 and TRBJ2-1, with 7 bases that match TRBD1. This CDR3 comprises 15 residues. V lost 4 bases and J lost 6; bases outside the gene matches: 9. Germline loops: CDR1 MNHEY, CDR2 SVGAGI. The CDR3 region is CASSLTGPPSNEQFF. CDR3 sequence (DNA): TGTGCCAGCAGTTTGACAGGGCCCCCATCCAATGAGCAGTTCTTC.

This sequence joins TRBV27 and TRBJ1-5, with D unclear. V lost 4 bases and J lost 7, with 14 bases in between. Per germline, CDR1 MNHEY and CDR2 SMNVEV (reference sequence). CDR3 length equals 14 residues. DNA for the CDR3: TGTGCCAGCAGTTCCCCCTCGACAAACCAGCCCCAGCATTTT. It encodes CASSSPSTNQPQHF.

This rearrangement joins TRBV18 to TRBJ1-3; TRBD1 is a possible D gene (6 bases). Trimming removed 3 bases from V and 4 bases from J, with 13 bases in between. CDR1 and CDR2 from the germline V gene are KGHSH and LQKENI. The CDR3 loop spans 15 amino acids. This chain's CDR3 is CASSPTGSAGNTIYF. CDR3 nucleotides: TGTGCCAGCTCACCCACAGGGTCAGCCGGAAACACCATATATTTT.

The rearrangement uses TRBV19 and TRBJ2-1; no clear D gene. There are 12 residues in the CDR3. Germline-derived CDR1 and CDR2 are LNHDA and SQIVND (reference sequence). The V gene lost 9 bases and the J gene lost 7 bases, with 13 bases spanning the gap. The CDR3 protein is CASNSGVNEQFF. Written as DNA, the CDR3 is TGTGCCAGCAACTCGGGTGTGAATGAGCAGTTCTTC.

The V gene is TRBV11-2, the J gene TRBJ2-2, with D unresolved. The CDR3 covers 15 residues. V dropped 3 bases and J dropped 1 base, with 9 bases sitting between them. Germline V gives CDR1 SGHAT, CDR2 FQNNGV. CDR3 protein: CASSFGLRNTGELFF. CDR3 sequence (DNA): TGTGCCAGCAGCTTTGGGCTCAGGAACACCGGGGAGCTGTTTTTT.

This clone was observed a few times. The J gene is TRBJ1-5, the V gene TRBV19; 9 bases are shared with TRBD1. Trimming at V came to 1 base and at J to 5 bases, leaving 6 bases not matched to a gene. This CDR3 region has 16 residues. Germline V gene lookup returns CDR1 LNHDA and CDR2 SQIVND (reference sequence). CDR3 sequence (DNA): TGTGCCAGTAGTATAGGGGCCGGGACAGGGTATCAGCCCCAGCATTTT. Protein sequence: CASSIGAGTGYQPQHF.

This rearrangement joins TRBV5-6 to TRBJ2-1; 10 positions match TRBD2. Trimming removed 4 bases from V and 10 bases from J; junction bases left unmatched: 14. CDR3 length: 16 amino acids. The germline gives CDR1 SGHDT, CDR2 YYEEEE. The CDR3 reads CASSPKRGGPVWEQFF. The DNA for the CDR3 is TGTGCCAGCAGCCCGAAGCGGGGGGGCCCAGTTTGGGAGCAGTTCTTC.